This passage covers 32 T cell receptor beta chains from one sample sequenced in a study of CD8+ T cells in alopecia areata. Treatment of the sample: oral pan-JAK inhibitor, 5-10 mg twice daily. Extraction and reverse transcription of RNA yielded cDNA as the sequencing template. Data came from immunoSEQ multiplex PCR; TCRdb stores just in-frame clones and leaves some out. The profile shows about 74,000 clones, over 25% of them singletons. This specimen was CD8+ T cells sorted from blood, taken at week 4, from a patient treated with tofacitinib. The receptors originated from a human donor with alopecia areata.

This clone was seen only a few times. CDR3 nucleotides: TGTGCCAGCAGCCCCGACTCTAGTAGGGAGACCCAGTACTTC. Encoded protein: CASSPDSSRETQYF. This rearrangement joins TRBV7-6 to TRBJ2-5; D unclear. CDR1 and CDR2 (germline): SGHVS, FNYEAQ. The CDR3 covers 14 residues. V shed 5 bases and J shed 5 bases, with 15 bases lying between them.

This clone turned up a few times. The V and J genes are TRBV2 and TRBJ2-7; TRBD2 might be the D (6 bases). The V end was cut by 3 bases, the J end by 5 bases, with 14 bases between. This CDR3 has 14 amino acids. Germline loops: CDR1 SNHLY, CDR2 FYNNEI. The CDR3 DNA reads TGTGCCAGCAGTGATGTCGGGGGATGGCACGAGCAGTACTTC. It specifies CASSDVGGWHEQYF.

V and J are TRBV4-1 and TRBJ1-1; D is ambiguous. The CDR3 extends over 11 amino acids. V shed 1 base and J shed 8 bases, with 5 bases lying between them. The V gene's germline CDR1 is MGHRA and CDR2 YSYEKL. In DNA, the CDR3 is TGCGCCAGCAGCCAAGGGTCCGAAGCTTTCTTT. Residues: CASSQGSEAFF.

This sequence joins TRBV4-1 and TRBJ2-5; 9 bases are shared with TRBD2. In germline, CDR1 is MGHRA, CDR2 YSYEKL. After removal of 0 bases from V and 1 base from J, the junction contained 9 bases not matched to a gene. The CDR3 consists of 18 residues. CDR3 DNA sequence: TGCGCCAGCAGCCAAGATCCAATTAGCGGGAGAGTCCAAGAGACCCAGTACTTC. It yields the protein CASSQDPISGRVQETQYF.

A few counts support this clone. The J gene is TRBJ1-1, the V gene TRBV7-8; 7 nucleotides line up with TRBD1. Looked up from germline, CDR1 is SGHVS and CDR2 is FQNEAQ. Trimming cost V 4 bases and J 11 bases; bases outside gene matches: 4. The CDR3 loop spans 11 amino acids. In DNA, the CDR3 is TGTGCCAGCAGCTACACAGGGGAGGCTTTCTTT. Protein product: CASSYTGEAFF.

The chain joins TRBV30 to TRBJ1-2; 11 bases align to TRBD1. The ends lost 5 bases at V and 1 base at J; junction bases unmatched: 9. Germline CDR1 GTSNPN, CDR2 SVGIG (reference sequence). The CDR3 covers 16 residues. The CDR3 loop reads CAWGPRTGGFNYGYTF. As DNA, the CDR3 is TGTGCCTGGGGCCCACGGACAGGGGGCTTTAACTATGGCTACACCTTC.

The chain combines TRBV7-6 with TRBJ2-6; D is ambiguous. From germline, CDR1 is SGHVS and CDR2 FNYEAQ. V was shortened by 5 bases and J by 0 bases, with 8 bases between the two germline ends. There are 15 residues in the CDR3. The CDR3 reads CASSPISSGANVLTF. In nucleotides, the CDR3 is TGTGCCAGCAGCCCTATATCCTCTGGGGCCAACGTCCTGACTTTC.

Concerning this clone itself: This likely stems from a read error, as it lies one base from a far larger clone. The CDR3 is CASSAFGTSLSGEPFF. The CDR3 DNA sequence: TGTGCCAGCAGCGCGTTTGGGACTAGCCTCTCCGGGGAGCCGTTTTTT. The chain is built from TRBV5-4 and TRBJ1-3; possible D gene TRBD1, 5 bases. CDR1 and CDR2 (germline): SGHNT, YYREEE (reference sequence). The CDR3 has 16 amino acids.

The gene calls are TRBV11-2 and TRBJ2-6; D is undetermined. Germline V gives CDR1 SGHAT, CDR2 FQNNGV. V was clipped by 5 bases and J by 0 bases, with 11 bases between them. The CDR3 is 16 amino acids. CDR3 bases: TGTGCCAGCAGCCTTGGACGGAGCTCTGGGGCCAACGTCCTGACTTTC. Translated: CASSLGRSSGANVLTF.

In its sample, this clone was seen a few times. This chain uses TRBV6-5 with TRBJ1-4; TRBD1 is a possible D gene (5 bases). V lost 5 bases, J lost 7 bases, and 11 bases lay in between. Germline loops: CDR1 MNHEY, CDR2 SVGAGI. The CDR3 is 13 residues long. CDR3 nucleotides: TGTGCCAGCAGTGCAGGGTACGGTGAAAAACTGTTTTTT. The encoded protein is CASSAGYGEKLFF.

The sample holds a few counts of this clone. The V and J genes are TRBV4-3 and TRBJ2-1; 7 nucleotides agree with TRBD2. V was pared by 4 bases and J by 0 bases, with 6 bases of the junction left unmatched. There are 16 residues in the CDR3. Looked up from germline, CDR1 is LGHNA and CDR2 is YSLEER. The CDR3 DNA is TGCGCCAGCAGCCGCCTAGCGGAGAGCTCCTACAATGAGCAGTTCTTC. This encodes CASSRLAESSYNEQFF.

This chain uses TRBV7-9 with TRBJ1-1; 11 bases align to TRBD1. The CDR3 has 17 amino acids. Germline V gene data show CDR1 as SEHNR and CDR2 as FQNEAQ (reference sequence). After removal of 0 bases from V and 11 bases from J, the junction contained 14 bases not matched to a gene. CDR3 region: CASSLALLQDRGRWAFF. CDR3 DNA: TGTGCCAGCAGCTTAGCGCTACTCCAGGACAGGGGGCGATGGGCTTTCTTT.

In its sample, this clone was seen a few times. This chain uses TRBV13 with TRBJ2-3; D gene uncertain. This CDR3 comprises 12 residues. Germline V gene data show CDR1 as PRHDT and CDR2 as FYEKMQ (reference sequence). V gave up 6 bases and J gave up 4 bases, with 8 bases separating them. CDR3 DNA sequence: TGTGCCAGCAGACATCAGTCAGATACGCAGTATTTT. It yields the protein CASRHQSDTQYF.

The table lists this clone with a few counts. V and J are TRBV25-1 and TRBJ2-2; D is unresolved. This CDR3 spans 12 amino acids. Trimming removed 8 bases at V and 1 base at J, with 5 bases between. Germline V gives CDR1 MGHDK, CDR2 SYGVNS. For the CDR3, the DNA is TGTGCCAGCTTCCAGAACACCGGGGAGCTGTTTTTT. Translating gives CASFQNTGELFF.

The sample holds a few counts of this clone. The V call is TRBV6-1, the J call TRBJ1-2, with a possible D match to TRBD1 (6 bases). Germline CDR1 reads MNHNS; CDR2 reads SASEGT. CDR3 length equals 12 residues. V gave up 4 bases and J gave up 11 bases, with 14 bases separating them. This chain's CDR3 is CASSVDRLHYTF. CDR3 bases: TGTGCCAGCAGTGTGGACAGATTACATTACACCTTC.

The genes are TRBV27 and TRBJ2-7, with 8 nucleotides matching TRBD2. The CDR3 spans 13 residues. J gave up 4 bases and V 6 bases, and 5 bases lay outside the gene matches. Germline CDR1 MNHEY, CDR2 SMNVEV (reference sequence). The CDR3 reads CASSVAGRYEQYF. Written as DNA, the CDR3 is TGTGCCAGCAGCGTAGCGGGACGATACGAGCAGTACTTC.

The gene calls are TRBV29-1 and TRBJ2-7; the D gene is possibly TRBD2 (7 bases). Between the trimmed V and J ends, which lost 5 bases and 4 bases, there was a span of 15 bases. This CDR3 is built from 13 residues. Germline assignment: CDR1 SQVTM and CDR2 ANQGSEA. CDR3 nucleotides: TGCAGCGTTTCGTCCAAGGGGGGGTACGAGCAGTACTTC. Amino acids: CSVSSKGGYEQYF.

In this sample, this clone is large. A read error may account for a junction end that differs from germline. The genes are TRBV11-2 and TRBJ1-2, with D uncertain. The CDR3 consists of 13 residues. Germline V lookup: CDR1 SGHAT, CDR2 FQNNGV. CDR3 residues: CASSPLGYYGYTF. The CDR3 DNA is TGTGCCAGCAGCCCGTTAGGATACTACGGCTACACCTTC. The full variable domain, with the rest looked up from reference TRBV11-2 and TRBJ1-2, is EAGVAQSPRYKIIEKRQSVAFWCNPISGHATLYWYQQILGQGPKLLIQFQNNGVVDDSQLPKDRFSAERLKGVDSTLKIQPAKLEDSAVYLCASSPLGYYGYTFGSGTRLTVV.

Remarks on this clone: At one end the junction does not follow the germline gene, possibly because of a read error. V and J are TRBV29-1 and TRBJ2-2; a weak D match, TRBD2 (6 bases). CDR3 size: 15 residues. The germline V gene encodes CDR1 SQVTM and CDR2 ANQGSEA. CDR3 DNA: TGCAGCGTGGGAACGGCGGGAAGGGGCACCCGGGAGCTGTTTTTT. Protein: CSVGTAGRGTRELFF.

The CDR3 nucleotides read TGTGCCTGGAGTAGGTCCCGGAACAATGAGCAGTTCTTC. Translated, it gives CAWSRSRNNEQFF. This rearrangement joins TRBV30 to TRBJ2-1; D gene uncertain. The germline V gene has CDR1 GTSNPN and CDR2 SVGIG (reference sequence). The CDR3 runs to 13 residues. V lost 2 bases and J 5 bases, leaving 10 bases between the germline ends.

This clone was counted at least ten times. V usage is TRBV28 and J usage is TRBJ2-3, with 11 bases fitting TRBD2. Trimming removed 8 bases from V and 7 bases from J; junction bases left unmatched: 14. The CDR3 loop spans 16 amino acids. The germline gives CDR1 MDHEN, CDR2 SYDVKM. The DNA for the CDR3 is TGTGCCAGCTCCTCAAGACTAGCGGGGTCACTATATACGCAGTATTTT. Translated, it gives CASSSRLAGSLYTQYF.

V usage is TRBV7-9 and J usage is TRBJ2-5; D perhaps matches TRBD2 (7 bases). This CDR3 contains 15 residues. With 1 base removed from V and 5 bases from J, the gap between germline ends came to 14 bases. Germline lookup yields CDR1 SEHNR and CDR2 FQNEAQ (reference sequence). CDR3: CASSLEGGTDETQYF. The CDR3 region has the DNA TGTGCCAGCAGCTTAGAGGGGGGGACGGATGAGACCCAGTACTTC.

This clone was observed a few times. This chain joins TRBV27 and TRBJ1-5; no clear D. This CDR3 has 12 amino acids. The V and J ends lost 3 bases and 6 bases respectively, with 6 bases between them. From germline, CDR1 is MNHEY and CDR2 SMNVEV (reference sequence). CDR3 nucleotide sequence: TGTGCCAGCAGTTTTTTCGGTCAGCCCCAGCATTTT. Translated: CASSFFGQPQHF.

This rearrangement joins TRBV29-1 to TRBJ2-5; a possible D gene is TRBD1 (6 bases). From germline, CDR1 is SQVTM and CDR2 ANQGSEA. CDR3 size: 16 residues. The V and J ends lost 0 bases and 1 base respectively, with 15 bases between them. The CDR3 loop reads CSVEEQGRHPQETQYF. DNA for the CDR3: TGCAGCGTTGAAGAACAGGGCCGGCACCCCCAAGAGACCCAGTACTTC.

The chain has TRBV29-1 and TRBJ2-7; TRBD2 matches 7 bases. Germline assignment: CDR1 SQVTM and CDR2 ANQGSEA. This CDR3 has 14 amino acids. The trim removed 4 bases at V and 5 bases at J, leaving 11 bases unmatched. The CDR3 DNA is TGCAGCGTTGGGCCCGGGGGGATACTCGACGAGCAGTACTTC. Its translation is CSVGPGGILDEQYF.

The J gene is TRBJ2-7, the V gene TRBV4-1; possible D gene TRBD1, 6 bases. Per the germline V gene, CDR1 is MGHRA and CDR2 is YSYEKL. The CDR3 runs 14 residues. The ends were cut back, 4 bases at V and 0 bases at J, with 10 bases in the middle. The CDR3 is CASSPQGSSYEQYF. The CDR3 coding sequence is TGCGCCAGCAGCCCTCAGGGGAGCTCCTACGAGCAGTACTTC.

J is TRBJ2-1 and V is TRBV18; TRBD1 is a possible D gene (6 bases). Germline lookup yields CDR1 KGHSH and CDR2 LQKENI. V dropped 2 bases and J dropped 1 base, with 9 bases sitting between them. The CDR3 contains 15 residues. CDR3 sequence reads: CASSPGGPSYNEQFF. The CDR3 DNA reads TGTGCCAGCTCACCAGGGGGCCCTTCCTACAATGAGCAGTTCTTC.

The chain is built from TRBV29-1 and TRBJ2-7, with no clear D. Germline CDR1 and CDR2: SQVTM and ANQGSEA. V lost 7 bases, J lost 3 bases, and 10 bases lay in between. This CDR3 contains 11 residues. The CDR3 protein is CSGRTDYEQYF. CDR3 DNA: TGCAGCGGCCGGACGGACTACGAGCAGTACTTC.

CDR3 in DNA: TGTGCCAGCAGTGGGACGGAACACAACTCTGGGGCCAACGTCCTGACTTTC. Residues: CASSGTEHNSGANVLTF. This chain connects TRBV9 to TRBJ2-6; the D gene could be TRBD1 or TRBD2 (5 bases each). CDR1 and CDR2 from the germline V gene are SGDLS and YYNGEE. V was clipped by 5 bases and J by 0 bases, with 15 bases between them. The CDR3 has 17 amino acids.

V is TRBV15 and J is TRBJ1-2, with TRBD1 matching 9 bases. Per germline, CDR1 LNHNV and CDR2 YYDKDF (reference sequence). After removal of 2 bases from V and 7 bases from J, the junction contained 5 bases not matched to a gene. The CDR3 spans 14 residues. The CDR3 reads CATSRSDRGSGYTF. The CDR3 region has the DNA TGTGCCACCAGCAGATCTGACAGGGGGTCTGGCTACACCTTC.

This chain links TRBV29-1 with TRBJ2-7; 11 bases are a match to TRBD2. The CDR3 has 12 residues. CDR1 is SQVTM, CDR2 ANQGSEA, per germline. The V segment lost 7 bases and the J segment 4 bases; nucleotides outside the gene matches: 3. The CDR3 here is CSASGRWYEQYF. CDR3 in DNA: TGCAGCGCTAGCGGGAGGTGGTACGAGCAGTACTTC.

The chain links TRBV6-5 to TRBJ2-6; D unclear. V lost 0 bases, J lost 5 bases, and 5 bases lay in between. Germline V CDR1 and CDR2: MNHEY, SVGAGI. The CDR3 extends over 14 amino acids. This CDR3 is CASSYSRRANVLTF. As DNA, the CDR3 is TGTGCCAGCAGTTACTCCAGACGGGCCAACGTCCTGACTTTC.